A selection of T cell receptor beta chains follows, all from one sample in a study of blood T cell repertoires in COVID-19. TCRdb keeps only in-frame clones here, not all; method: immunoSEQ multiplex PCR. The sample holds around 290,000 clones, roughly 90% seen once. Input material: peripheral blood. These receptors originate from a man aged 35 to 55 with acute or convalescent COVID-19. CDR3s include the opening cysteine and the closing phenylalanine or tryptophan. A D gene is named only where the DNA matches it firmly. Clone size, where shown, is once, few, many, or a class for clones that have expanded.

d_call j_call v_call clone_size cdr3_aa cdr3_nt
- TRBJ1-2 TRBV13 - CASSLGDKPSYGYTF TGTGCCAGCAGCTTAGGGGACAAGCCATCCTATGGCTACACCTTC
TRBD1 TRBJ1-3 TRBV19 - CASSAGDSSGNTIYF TGTGCCAGTAGTGCCGGGGACAGCTCTGGAAACACCATATATTTT
- TRBJ1-5 TRBV12-3/TRBV12-4 - CASSSGVQPQHF TGTGCCAGCAGTTCAGGGGTTCAGCCCCAGCATTTT
- TRBJ1-1 TRBV10-1 - CASSSRGGEAFF TGCGCCAGCAGTTCTAGGGGGGGTGAAGCTTTCTTT
- TRBJ2-7 TRBV3-1/TRBV3-2 few CASSQDMGAGEQYF TGTGCCAGCAGCCAAGATATGGGGGCCGGCGAGCAGTACTTC
TRBD1 TRBJ1-1 TRBV10-3 - CAISPTGAGETEAFF TGTGCCATCAGCCCGACAGGGGCCGGGGAAACTGAAGCTTTCTTT
- TRBJ1-5 TRBV5-1 - CASSLQGNQPQHF TGCGCCAGCAGCTTGCAGGGGAATCAGCCCCAGCATTTT
- TRBJ2-1 TRBV9 - CASSVAPGGHNEQFF TGTGCCAGCAGCGTAGCCCCGGGGGGCCACAATGAGCAGTTCTTC
TRBD1 TRBJ1-1 TRBV2 once CASSTGADEGAFF TGTGCCAGCAGTACAGGGGCCGATGAGGGAGCTTTCTTT
- TRBJ2-1 TRBV18 - CASSGGVSSYNEQFF TGTGCCAGCTCAGGAGGGGTAAGCTCCTACAATGAGCAGTTCTTC
- TRBJ1-5 TRBV6-1 - CASSEQGLGQPQHF TGTGCCAGCAGTGAACAGGGGTTAGGACAGCCCCAGCATTTT
- TRBJ2-3 TRBV30 - CAWSPLTDTQYF TGTGCCTGGAGTCCACTAACAGATACGCAGTATTTT
TRBD1 TRBJ1-2 TRBV2 - CASSFTGGHGYTF TGTGCCAGCAGTTTTACAGGGGGACATGGCTACACCTTC
TRBD1 TRBJ1-1 TRBV2 once CASSYRGSDTEAFF TGTGCCAGCAGCTACAGGGGATCGGACACTGAAGCTTTCTTT
- TRBJ1-6 TRBV11-1 once CASSLGQSSYNSPLHF TGTGCCAGCAGCTTGGGGCAGAGCTCCTATAATTCACCCCTCCACTTT
TRBD1 TRBJ1-1 TRBV10-3 - CAISGIELLQGYTEAFF TGTGCCATCAGTGGAATTGAACTCCTACAGGGGTACACTGAAGCTTTCTTT
TRBD1 TRBJ1-5 TRBV2 - CASSQEQGNQPQHF TGTGCCAGCAGCCAAGAACAGGGGAATCAGCCCCAGCATTTT
TRBD1 TRBJ1-5 TRBV2 - CASSLDRGPGQPQHF TGTGCCAGCAGCCTAGACAGGGGGCCGGGTCAGCCCCAGCATTTT
TRBD2 TRBJ2-2 TRBV19 few CASSIKLASTGELFF TGTGCCAGTAGTATAAAACTAGCGAGTACCGGGGAGCTGTTTTTT
- TRBJ1-2 TRBV20-1 - CSASDYGYTF TGCAGTGCTTCGGACTATGGCTACACCTTC
TRBD1 TRBJ1-2 TRBV10-2 - CASRVGDRAYGYTF TGCGCCAGCAGAGTTGGGGACAGGGCCTATGGCTACACCTTC
TRBD1 TRBJ1-6 TRBV19 - CASSSLRGRSYNSPLHF TGTGCCAGTAGTAGCCTAAGGGGGCGCTCCTATAATTCACCCCTCCACTTT
TRBD1 TRBJ2-7 TRBV5-1 - CASSWYYRGSSYEQYF TGCGCCAGCAGCTGGTATTACAGGGGGAGCTCCTACGAGCAGTACTTC
TRBD2 TRBJ2-3 TRBV5-6 - CASSPLAGALTDTQYF TGTGCCAGCAGCCCCTTAGCGGGGGCCCTCACAGATACGCAGTATTTT
TRBD1 TRBJ1-2 TRBV3-1/TRBV3-2 - CASSHRQGYGYTF TGTGCCAGCAGCCATCGACAGGGGTATGGCTACACCTTC
- TRBJ1-2 TRBV7-2 - CASSLATDNYGYTF TGTGCCAGCAGCTTAGCGACAGATAACTATGGCTACACCTTC
TRBD1 TRBJ2-6 TRBV7-2 once CASSSSGGAGSGANVLTF TGTGCCAGCAGCTCATCAGGGGGCGCGGGATCTGGGGCCAACGTCCTGACTTTC
- TRBJ2-7 TRBV4-2 - CASSQDSEFYEQYF TGTGCCAGCAGCCAAGATAGCGAGTTCTACGAGCAGTACTTC